Reported below is one T cell receptor (beta chain). Its antigen is as yet unknown. The sample originates from a study of T-cell memory formation after mild COVID-19. Study information: In these data, TCR clusters were largely donor specific.

General observations from the study: From day 15 to 85, contracting clones were balanced between CD4 and CD8, whereas later expanders leaned toward CD4+. For contracting clones, CD4+ ones sat mainly in CM and EM, CD8+ in EMRA.

TCRdb reprocessed the 5' RACE reads with MiXCR, giving one entry per CDR3 protein. The sample has approximately 210,000 distinct CDR3 sequences; roughly a tenth are singletons. The CDR3 totals 16 residues. Germline CDR1 SGHRS, CDR2 YFSETQ. V lost 4 bases, J lost 1 base, and 14 bases lay in between. The sequenced sample was PBMCs or a T cell subset sorted from them (not recorded which). The chain is built from TRBV5-1 and TRBJ2-2, with D possibly matching TRBD2 (6 bases). The TCR was taken from a young man who had mild COVID-19 (a few samples of this study predate the infection). Cell type and time point are not known. The CDR3 sequence is CASSPGTYLNTGELFF. The CDR3, as DNA: TGCGCCAGCAGCCCCGGGACTTACTTGAACACCGGGGAGCTGTTTTTT.